This T cell receptor (beta chain) is from a study of T cell responses to AZD1222 COVID-19 vaccine. Findings of the study overall: Sampling captured repertoires only after the peak T cell response.

Per the germline V gene, CDR1 is MNHEY and CDR2 is SVGEGT. The V end lost 4 bases, the J end lost 4 bases, and 5 bases lay between the germline ends. The CDR3 totals 12 residues. This table comes from immunoSEQ multiplex PCR, and its TCRdb copy is limited to in-frame clones, with some not included. The table includes approximately 100,000 clones, more than 85% detected once. Concerning this clone itself: No antigen is known for it.

The material was peripheral blood, obtained on day 0 of AZD1222 vaccination. The sequence was collected from an adult in good health. This chain links TRBV6-2 or TRBV6-3 with TRBJ1-5; D is unresolved. The CDR3 is CASSFVNQPQHF. The CDR3, as DNA: TGTGCCAGCAGTTTCGTAAATCAGCCCCAGCATTTT.